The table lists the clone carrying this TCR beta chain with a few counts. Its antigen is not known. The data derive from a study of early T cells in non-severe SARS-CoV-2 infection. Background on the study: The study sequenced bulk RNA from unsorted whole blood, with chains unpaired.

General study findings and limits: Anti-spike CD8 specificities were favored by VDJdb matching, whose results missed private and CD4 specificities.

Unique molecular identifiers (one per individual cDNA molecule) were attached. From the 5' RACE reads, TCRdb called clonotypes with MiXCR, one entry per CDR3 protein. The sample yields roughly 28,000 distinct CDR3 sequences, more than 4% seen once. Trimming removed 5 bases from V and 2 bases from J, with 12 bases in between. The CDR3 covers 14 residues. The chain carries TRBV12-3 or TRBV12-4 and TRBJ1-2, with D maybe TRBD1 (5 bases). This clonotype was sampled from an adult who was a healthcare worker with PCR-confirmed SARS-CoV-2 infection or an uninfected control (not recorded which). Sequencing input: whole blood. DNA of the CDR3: TGTGCCAGCAGTCCCGGGACCGCCAACTATGGCTACACCTTC. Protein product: CASSPGTANYGYTF.